These T cell receptor beta chains were read from a single sample in a study of cytomegalovirus exposure and HLA in healthy donors. The data were produced by immunoSEQ multiplex PCR, yet TCRdb's version contains in-frame clones alone and is incomplete. The table includes 100,000 to 150,000 clones, over 75% detected once. The sequenced sample was PBMCs. Receptor source: a boy younger than 18 in good health and CMV-seronegative. Each CDR3 is given with its conserved first and last residue. The order of the fields is J gene, V gene, D gene, CDR3 DNA, CDR3 protein. The D gene is left open where the match is weak.

J gene: TRBJ1-2; V gene: TRBV9; D gene: TRBD1; CDR3 DNA: TGTGCCAGCAGCCCAGGGGGATATGACTATGGCTACACCTTC; CDR3 protein: CASSPGGYDYGYTF
J gene: TRBJ2-7; V gene: TRBV5-1; D gene: .; CDR3 DNA: TGCGCCAGCAGCCTCCAGGGCGGGAAGGCCTACGAGCAGTACTTC; CDR3 protein: CASSLQGGKAYEQYF
J gene: TRBJ2-7; V gene: TRBV18; D gene: .; CDR3 DNA: TGTGCCAGCTCCCCCGGAGGGCCCTACGAGCAGTACTTC; CDR3 protein: CASSPGGPYEQYF
J gene: TRBJ2-1; V gene: TRBV5-1; D gene: TRBD1; CDR3 DNA: TGCGCCAGCAGCTTTCGGACAGGGGACAATGAGCAGTTCTTC; CDR3 protein: CASSFRTGDNEQFF
J gene: TRBJ2-3; V gene: TRBV10-3; D gene: .; CDR3 DNA: TGTGCCATCAGTGAGTCGACTCGGGACTCCTATACGCAGTATTTT; CDR3 protein: CAISESTRDSYTQYF
J gene: TRBJ1-5; V gene: TRBV7-6; D gene: TRBD1; CDR3 DNA: TGTGCCAGCAGCTTAGGGACAGGGGAGGGTCAGCCCCAGCATTTT; CDR3 protein: CASSLGTGEGQPQHF
J gene: TRBJ2-7; V gene: TRBV9; D gene: TRBD2; CDR3 DNA: TGTGCCAGCAGCGAACGCGGACTAGCTAGCCACGAGCAGTACTTC; CDR3 protein: CASSERGLASHEQYF
J gene: TRBJ1-4; V gene: TRBV5-4; D gene: .; CDR3 DNA: TGTGCCAGCAGCTTGGCTGGGGCTGCAACTAATGAAAAACTGTTTTTT; CDR3 protein: CASSLAGAATNEKLFF
J gene: TRBJ2-3; V gene: TRBV9; D gene: .; CDR3 DNA: TGTGCCAGCAGCCACGGGACAGATACGCAGTATTTT; CDR3 protein: CASSHGTDTQYF
J gene: TRBJ2-1; V gene: TRBV12-5; D gene: TRBD2; CDR3 DNA: TGTGCTAGTGGTTTTGGTCTAGCGGGGGGGCTGTCCTACAATGAGCAGTTCTTC; CDR3 protein: CASGFGLAGGLSYNEQFF
J gene: TRBJ1-5; V gene: TRBV6-1; D gene: .; CDR3 DNA: TGTGCCAGCAGTGAGGGCAGAGATCAGCCCCAGCATTTT; CDR3 protein: CASSEGRDQPQHF
J gene: TRBJ2-7; V gene: TRBV4-3; D gene: TRBD2; CDR3 DNA: TGCGCCAGCAGCCAAGCGGGGGGAGGGCCGAGGGAGCAGTACTTC; CDR3 protein: CASSQAGGGPREQYF
J gene: TRBJ2-1; V gene: TRBV29-1; D gene: TRBD1; CDR3 DNA: TGCAGCGTTGCAAAAACGGGACAGGGGGCGGGGGAGCAGTTCTTC; CDR3 protein: CSVAKTGQGAGEQFF